This T cell receptor beta chain was captured in a study of shared clonotypes between healthy human individuals. Study results and caveats: Researchers found naive subsets generally carried larger estimated richness than memory subsets. Apart from blood, nothing was sampled; tissue repertoires likely differ.

In the original analysis: For the immunoSEQ data, sequences were junction-only without quality scores, so filtering differed. Method: immunoSEQ multiplex PCR; TCRdb's copy keeps in-frame clones and lacks some. V and J calls and clone size are given by that table; D and trimming were obtained from the DNA. The profile covers approximately 2.4 million clones, with approximately 96% appearing a single time and 0.1% to 0.15% taken by the ten largest. Nashville, Tennessee was home to all donors, who were Caucasian adults. J was trimmed by 6 bases and V by 5 bases; bases with no gene match: 8. The CDR3 is 14 residues long. Germline V CDR1 and CDR2: SGHTA, FQGTGA. About this clone itself: The antigen is unknown.

Sequencing input: naive CD4+ T cells sorted from blood. Subset here: CD45RA+ positively selected. This chain uses TRBV7-3 with TRBJ2-7; 9 positions agree with TRBD1. The TCR originated in a man aged 18 to 29 in good health. DNA for the CDR3: TGTGCCAGCAGCCCCCTCGGGACAGGGACCGAGCAGTACTTC. Amino acid sequence: CASSPLGTGTEQYF.